Listed below are T cell receptor beta chains from one sample, sequenced in a study of radiotherapy plus CTLA-4 blockade in lung cancer. Data came from immunoSEQ multiplex PCR; TCRdb stores just in-frame clones and leaves some out. This repertoire shows some 96,000 clones, almost 90% found once; its top ten account for roughly 4.6%. This material consisted of peripheral blood, taken from a patient treated with radiotherapy plus ipilimumab. The receptors were gathered from a human donor with non-small cell lung cancer that progressed on radiotherapy plus ipilimumab. Each CDR3 is given with its conserved first and last residue. D genes are given only for firm matches. For some rows the clone size is stated as once, few or many, or as a class when expanded; others skip it.

>TRBJ2-1|TRBD1|.|TRBV5-1
TGCGCCAGCAGCTTGGGACAGGGGAATGAGCAGTTCTTC
CASSLGQGNEQFF
>TRBJ2-1|.|once|TRBV19
TGTGCCAGTAGTATCCCCGGGGTGTCGGGGACCTACAATGAGCAGTTCTTC
CASSIPGVSGTYNEQFF
>TRBJ1-4|.|medium-sized|TRBV14
TGTGCCAGTTCCCTTGCGGGGAATGAAAAACTGTTTTTT
CASSLAGNEKLFF
>TRBJ1-2|.|.|TRBV29-1
TGCAGCGTTGAAGATGCGCCGATTAATGGCTACACCTTC
CSVEDAPINGYTF
>TRBJ2-7|.|.|TRBV9
TGTGCCAGCAGCGTAGTGGCGTACGAGCAGTACTTC
CASSVVAYEQYF
>TRBJ2-1|.|.|TRBV7-9
TGTGCCAGCAGCTTATGGCCCAACGAGCAGTTCTTC
CASSLWPNEQFF
>TRBJ1-4|TRBD1|.|TRBV18
TGTGCCAGCTCACCGGGACAGAGTAATGAAAAACTGTTTTTT
CASSPGQSNEKLFF
>TRBJ2-2|.|.|TRBV27
TGTGCCAGCAGTTTATTGGCCCGCAAGAACACCGGGGAGCTGTTTTTT
CASSLLARKNTGELFF
>TRBJ2-5|.|.|TRBV13
TGTGCCAGCAGCTTAGGCAGGGGACCATTGAAGACCCAGTACTTC
CASSLGRGPLKTQYF
>TRBJ1-5|.|.|TRBV19
TGTGCCAGTAGTAAGGCCGGGGGGATACAGCCCCAGCATTTT
CASSKAGGIQPQHF
>TRBJ2-7|.|.|TRBV5-4
TGTGCCAGCAGCTTGAGTGGGAACTCCTACGAGCAGTACTTC
CASSLSGNSYEQYF
>TRBJ2-7|TRBD2|.|TRBV14
TGTGCCAGCAGCCAAGAGGGGATAGAAAGCGGGAGGTTCTACGAGCAGTACTTC
CASSQEGIESGRFYEQYF
>TRBJ2-1|TRBD1|.|TRBV9
TGTGCCAGCAGCGTGTGGGACAGGGACTACAATGAGCAGTTCTTC
CASSVWDRDYNEQFF
>TRBJ1-5|.|once|TRBV30
TGTGCCTGGAGTGGAGGGGAGGGTCAGCCCCAGCATTTT
CAWSGGEGQPQHF
>TRBJ2-3|TRBD2|.|TRBV19
TGTGCCAGTAGTGGTCCGTCAAGCGGGAGGCGAGATACGCAGTATTTT
CASSGPSSGRRDTQYF
>TRBJ1-2|.|.|TRBV11-3
TGTGCCAGCAGCTTAGAGGGCAGGGACGGGGACTACGGCTACACCTTC
CASSLEGRDGDYGYTF
>TRBJ1-5|TRBD1|few|TRBV25-1
TGTGCCAGCAGCCCCGGGACAGTCAATCAGCCCCAGCATTTT
CASSPGTVNQPQHF
>TRBJ2-7|TRBD2|.|TRBV18
TGTGCCAGCTCTCCTCTGGGGGGGTCCTACGAGCAGTACTTC
CASSPLGGSYEQYF
>TRBJ2-1|TRBD2|.|TRBV7-7
TGTGCTAGCAGTCCATATAGCGGGGGGTCAGGCAATGAGCAGTTCTTC
CASSPYSGGSGNEQFF
>TRBJ1-5|.|.|TRBV19
TGTGCCAGTAGTATTGGGGGAAACACAGATCCCCAGCATTTT
CASSIGGNTDPQHF
>TRBJ1-5|TRBD1|.|TRBV2
TGTGCCAGCAGTGTTGGGACAGGGGATCAGCCCCAGCATTTT
CASSVGTGDQPQHF
>TRBJ2-3|.|.|TRBV5-1
TGCGCCAGCAGCTTGGGGACCATCACAGATACGCAGTATTTT
CASSLGTITDTQYF
>TRBJ1-1|TRBD1|.|TRBV7-8
TGTGCCAGCAGCTTAGTGGGGACAGGGGGCTACACTGAAGCTTTCTTT
CASSLVGTGGYTEAFF
>TRBJ2-2|.|.|TRBV28
TGTGCCAGCAGGTCCGGGACTCCCACCGGGGAGCTGTTTTTT
CASRSGTPTGELFF
>TRBJ2-5|.|.|TRBV5-1
TGCGCCAGCAGCTTGGTGGCAGGGTCGGAAGAGACCCAGTACTTC
CASSLVAGSEETQYF
>TRBJ2-5|TRBD2|.|TRBV7-9
TGTGCCAGCAGCCTTTTAGCGGGAGTGGGGGAGACCCAGTACTTC
CASSLLAGVGETQYF
>TRBJ1-5|.|.|TRBV6-6
TGTGCCAGCAGTTACGGATCCTCTGGGGTTCAGCCCCAGCATTTT
CASSYGSSGVQPQHF
>TRBJ2-1|.|.|TRBV2
TGTGCCAGTCAAATTGGCGATGAGCAGTTCTTC
CASQIGDEQFF
>TRBJ2-5|.|.|TRBV20-1
TGCAGTGCTAGAGTGCCGGAGACCCAGTACTTC
CSARVPETQYF
>TRBJ2-1|.|.|TRBV12-5
TGTGCTAGTGGTTTGGTAGGCGTTGAGCAGTTCTTC
CASGLVGVEQFF
>TRBJ2-5|TRBD2|.|TRBV6-6
TGTGCCAGCAAAAAGAGCGGGGTCCTGGGGGAGACCCAGTACTTC
CASKKSGVLGETQYF
>TRBJ1-1|TRBD1|.|TRBV5-1
TGCGCCAGCACCTCTACAGGGGGGCAGGTGAACACTGAAGCTTTCTTT
CASTSTGGQVNTEAFF
>TRBJ2-5|.|.|TRBV5-1
TGCGCCAGCAGCCCGGATGAGATTGGAGAGACCCAGTACTTC
CASSPDEIGETQYF
>TRBJ2-7|TRBD2|.|TRBV6-6
TGTGCCAGCAGCCTGACTAGCGGGAGTCACGAGCAGTACTTC
CASSLTSGSHEQYF
>TRBJ1-5|TRBD1|.|TRBV5-6
TGTGCCAGCAGCAGACGGGACAGGGTTAGACAGCCCCAGCATTTT
CASSRRDRVRQPQHF